The text below deals with one T cell receptor beta chain. Its antigen is as yet unknown. This sample stems from a study of T cells after yellow fever vaccination. Study details: When fractions had low cell numbers, they were prepared with SMART-Seq v4 Ultra Low Input.

Via MiXCR, TCRdb re-called the 5' RACE reads, giving one row per CDR3 protein. In the table there are about 350,000 distinct CDR3 sequences, about 7.8% of which are singletons. CDR3 length equals 13 residues. Germline V gene data show CDR1 as SGHDT and CDR2 as YYEEEE. V gave up 4 bases and J gave up 3 bases, with 11 bases separating them. Whole-study results and caveats: Sorted repertoires could include abundant contaminating clonotypes from bulk cells.

The starting material was PBMCs, obtained roughly 47 days after the first yellow fever vaccination. This receptor was identified in a young man who received the YFV17D yellow fever vaccine. The chain uses TRBV5-6 and TRBJ2-7, with D maybe TRBD2 (5 bases). The CDR3 nucleotides are TGTGCCAGCAGCACCGGACTGCTCTACGAGCAGTACTTC. The encoded protein is CASSTGLLYEQYF. The full variable domain, in which reference TRBV5-6 and TRBJ2-7 provide the parts outside the CDR3, is DAGVTQSPTHLIKTRGQQVTLRCSPKSGHDTVSWYQQALGQGPQFIFQYYEEEERQRGNFPDRFSGHQFPNYSSELNVNALLLGDSALYLCASSTGLLYEQYFGPGTRLTVT.